One and the same sample provided the 2 T cell receptor beta chains below, sequenced in a study of technical replicates of blood from a handful of donors. Assay used: immunoSEQ multiplex PCR; TCRdb lists only in-frame clones, some missing. The sample consists of about 81,000 clones, approximately 75% of them appearing once. The sequencing sample was made of PBMCs. The receptors here all came from a human donor in good health. Some clones in this sample may be carry-over from other donors' samples.

The V and J genes are TRBV18 and TRBJ1-1; unclear D gene. Trimming took 3 bases from V and 0 from J, leaving 5 bases between them. This CDR3 is 13 amino acids long. The germline V gene encodes CDR1 KGHSH and CDR2 LQKENI. Here the CDR3 reads CASSPDLNTEAFF. As DNA, the CDR3 is TGTGCCAGCTCACCTGACTTGAACACTGAAGCTTTCTTT. Looking up the rest from reference TRBV18 and TRBJ1-1 gives the full variable domain: NAGVMQNPRHLVRRRGQEARLRCSPMKGHSHVYWYRQLPEEGLKFMVYLQKENIIDESGMPKERFSAEFPKEGPSILRIQQVVRGDSAAYFCASSPDLNTEAFFGQGTRLTVV.

The V call is TRBV7-9, the J call TRBJ2-7; TRBD1 agrees at 7 bases. Germline loops: CDR1 SEHNR, CDR2 FQNEAQ (reference sequence). Trimming removed 6 bases from V and 2 bases from J; junction bases left unmatched: 7. The length of the CDR3 is 14 residues. CDR3 loop: CASRHRDRPYEQYF. CDR3 coding DNA: TGTGCCAGCAGACACCGGGACAGACCCTACGAGCAGTACTTC.